The rows below give T cell receptor beta chains drawn from one sample of a study of T-cell memory formation after mild COVID-19. Each CDR3 protein gets one entry after TCRdb re-called the 5' RACE reads with MiXCR. Here the sample spans about 430,000 distinct CDR3 sequences, approximately 24% being singletons. Sequenced: PBMCs or a T cell subset sorted from them (not recorded which). These receptors came from an adult woman who had mild COVID-19 (a few samples of this study predate the infection). Cell type and time point are not known. Each CDR3 is given with its conserved first and last residue. The order of the fields is D gene, J gene, clone size, V gene, CDR3 protein, CDR3 DNA. The D gene is left open where the match is weak. Only part of the rows carry a size: once, few, many, or a class if the clone is expanded.

d_gene: -
j_gene: TRBJ1-2
abundance: -
v_gene: TRBV4-2
CDR3aa: CASSPTKDYGYTF
CDR3nt: TGTGCCAGCAGCCCCACCAAGGACTATGGCTACACCTTC

d_gene: -
j_gene: TRBJ1-1
abundance: -
v_gene: TRBV18
CDR3aa: CASSPAGLLNTEAFF
CDR3nt: TGTGCCAGCTCACCGGCGGGGCTCTTGAACACTGAAGCTTTCTTT

d_gene: TRBD2
j_gene: TRBJ2-1
abundance: -
v_gene: TRBV12-5
CDR3aa: CASGLDGLAGGPSNEQFF
CDR3nt: TGTGCTAGTGGTTTGGACGGACTAGCGGGGGGGCCATCCAATGAGCAGTTCTTC

d_gene: TRBD2
j_gene: TRBJ2-3
abundance: few
v_gene: TRBV29-1
CDR3aa: CSVEGSGMTDTQYF
CDR3nt: TGCAGCGTTGAAGGTAGCGGGATGACAGATACGCAGTATTTT

d_gene: TRBD1
j_gene: TRBJ1-4
abundance: -
v_gene: TRBV24-1
CDR3aa: CATSDHGTGGEKLFF
CDR3nt: TGTGCCACCAGTGATCATGGGACAGGGGGAGAAAAACTGTTTTTT

d_gene: TRBD1
j_gene: TRBJ2-3
abundance: -
v_gene: TRBV6-2/TRBV6-3
CDR3aa: CASSYTTDVGTGRPTSTDTQYF
CDR3nt: TGTGCCAGCAGTTACACGACAGACGTGGGGACAGGGCGACCGACTAGCACAGATACGCAGTATTTT

d_gene: TRBD2
j_gene: TRBJ2-5
abundance: few
v_gene: TRBV5-1
CDR3aa: CASSFSPGRGLETQYF
CDR3nt: TGCGCCAGCAGCTTCTCCCCCGGGAGGGGTCTAGAGACCCAGTACTTC

d_gene: -
j_gene: TRBJ1-1
abundance: -
v_gene: TRBV4-1
CDR3aa: CASSQDQDSEAFF
CDR3nt: TGCGCCAGCAGCCAAGATCAGGACAGTGAAGCTTTCTTT

d_gene: TRBD2
j_gene: TRBJ2-7
abundance: few
v_gene: TRBV4-3
CDR3aa: CASSPKRGREQYF
CDR3nt: TGCGCCAGCAGCCCGAAGCGGGGGCGCGAGCAGTACTTC

d_gene: -
j_gene: TRBJ2-1
abundance: few
v_gene: TRBV4-3
CDR3aa: CASSQDLGGLSYNEQFF
CDR3nt: TGCGCCAGCAGCCAAGATCTCGGGGGCCTCTCCTACAATGAGCAGTTCTTC

d_gene: TRBD1
j_gene: TRBJ2-7
abundance: -
v_gene: TRBV4-3
CDR3aa: CASSQGQGAIEQYF
CDR3nt: TGCGCCAGCAGCCAAGGACAGGGGGCAATCGAGCAGTACTTC

d_gene: -
j_gene: TRBJ2-1
abundance: -
v_gene: TRBV5-1
CDR3aa: CASSSRGSRSYNEQFF
CDR3nt: TGCGCCAGCAGCTCACGGGGGTCCCGCTCCTACAATGAGCAGTTCTTC

d_gene: -
j_gene: TRBJ1-2
abundance: -
v_gene: TRBV12-3/TRBV12-4
CDR3aa: CASLGSVGYTF
CDR3nt: TGTGCCAGCCTAGGGTCGGTGGGCTACACCTTC

d_gene: -
j_gene: TRBJ1-1
abundance: few
v_gene: TRBV27
CDR3aa: CASSLFGGEGTEAFF
CDR3nt: TGTGCCAGCAGTTTATTTGGCGGGGAGGGCACTGAAGCTTTCTTT

d_gene: TRBD1
j_gene: TRBJ1-2
abundance: -
v_gene: TRBV7-9
CDR3aa: CASSWAGQGVSGYTF
CDR3nt: TGTGCCAGCAGCTGGGCGGGACAGGGTGTTTCGGGCTACACCTTC

d_gene: -
j_gene: TRBJ2-4
abundance: few
v_gene: TRBV6-1
CDR3aa: CASSDYQVIAKNIQYF
CDR3nt: TGTGCCAGCAGTGACTATCAGGTTATAGCCAAAAACATTCAGTACTTC

d_gene: -
j_gene: TRBJ2-1
abundance: many
v_gene: TRBV12-3/TRBV12-4
CDR3aa: CASSSNAGVDEQFF
CDR3nt: TGTGCCAGCAGTAGTAACGCAGGGGTGGATGAGCAGTTCTTC

d_gene: TRBD1
j_gene: TRBJ1-6
abundance: -
v_gene: TRBV27
CDR3aa: CASTWTGAGSPLHF
CDR3nt: TGTGCCAGCACATGGACAGGGGCAGGGTCACCCCTCCACTTT

d_gene: -
j_gene: TRBJ2-6
abundance: few
v_gene: TRBV5-1
CDR3aa: CASSYLGANVLTF
CDR3nt: TGCGCCAGCTCCTACCTGGGGGCCAACGTCCTGACTTTC

d_gene: -
j_gene: TRBJ1-2
abundance: few
v_gene: TRBV11-2
CDR3aa: CASSPSWGGSQGYTF
CDR3nt: TGTGCCAGCAGCCCCTCCTGGGGGGGGTCCCAAGGCTACACCTTC

d_gene: TRBD1
j_gene: TRBJ2-1
abundance: few
v_gene: TRBV27
CDR3aa: CASSPMQGVGGNEQFF
CDR3nt: TGTGCCAGCAGTCCCATGCAGGGGGTAGGAGGCAATGAGCAGTTCTTC

d_gene: TRBD2
j_gene: TRBJ2-1
abundance: -
v_gene: TRBV20-1
CDR3aa: CSASASGFLDEQFF
CDR3nt: TGCAGTGCTAGCGCTAGCGGTTTTTTGGATGAGCAGTTCTTC

d_gene: TRBD1
j_gene: TRBJ1-3
abundance: few
v_gene: TRBV12-3/TRBV12-4
CDR3aa: CASSLALLWDRVSGNTIYF
CDR3nt: TGTGCCAGCAGTTTAGCGCTTTTGTGGGACAGGGTCTCTGGAAACACCATATATTTT

d_gene: -
j_gene: TRBJ2-6
abundance: few
v_gene: TRBV5-6
CDR3aa: CASSFRDTLFPSGANVLTF
CDR3nt: TGTGCCAGCAGCTTCCGGGACACCTTATTCCCCTCTGGGGCCAACGTCCTGACTTTC

d_gene: -
j_gene: TRBJ2-3
abundance: few
v_gene: TRBV6-2/TRBV6-3
CDR3aa: CASRSFAERDTQYF
CDR3nt: TGTGCCAGCAGGAGCTTTGCGGAGCGAGATACGCAGTATTTT

d_gene: -
j_gene: TRBJ2-1
abundance: -
v_gene: TRBV24-1
CDR3aa: CATSDPSRGYNEQFF
CDR3nt: TGTGCCACCAGTGATCCTAGCAGAGGGTACAATGAGCAGTTCTTC

d_gene: -
j_gene: TRBJ2-2
abundance: many
v_gene: TRBV25-1
CDR3aa: CASSGRGADTGELFF
CDR3nt: TGTGCCAGCAGTGGTCGAGGGGCGGACACCGGGGAGCTGTTTTTT

d_gene: TRBD2
j_gene: TRBJ2-1
abundance: few
v_gene: TRBV11-3
CDR3aa: CASSPGLAGGSGWNEQFF
CDR3nt: TGTGCCAGCAGCCCCGGACTAGCGGGAGGATCTGGTTGGAATGAGCAGTTCTTC

d_gene: -
j_gene: TRBJ1-1
abundance: few
v_gene: TRBV12-3/TRBV12-4
CDR3aa: CASSFVQGIITEAFF
CDR3nt: TGTGCCAGCAGTTTTGTTCAGGGGATTATCACTGAAGCTTTCTTT

d_gene: -
j_gene: TRBJ2-1
abundance: -
v_gene: TRBV7-2
CDR3aa: CASSPPGTPEQFF
CDR3nt: TGTGCCAGCAGCCCCCCCGGGACTCCGGAGCAGTTCTTC

d_gene: -
j_gene: TRBJ2-5
abundance: -
v_gene: TRBV4-1
CDR3aa: CASSQVGSGSQETQYF
CDR3nt: TGCGCCAGCAGCCAAGTGGGAAGCGGATCTCAAGAGACCCAGTACTTC

d_gene: TRBD1
j_gene: TRBJ2-1
abundance: -
v_gene: TRBV9
CDR3aa: CASNSPRDRGVSYNEQFF
CDR3nt: TGTGCCAGCAACTCACCCCGGGACAGGGGGGTGTCCTACAATGAGCAGTTCTTC

d_gene: TRBD2
j_gene: TRBJ2-7
abundance: -
v_gene: TRBV20-1
CDR3aa: CSARGTSGSNEQYF
CDR3nt: TGCAGTGCTAGAGGGACTAGCGGGTCAAACGAGCAGTACTTC

d_gene: TRBD2
j_gene: TRBJ2-3
abundance: many
v_gene: TRBV5-1
CDR3aa: CASSLQAGGSTDTQYF
CDR3nt: TGCGCCAGCAGCTTGCAAGCGGGAGGGAGCACAGATACGCAGTATTTT

d_gene: TRBD2
j_gene: TRBJ2-3
abundance: few
v_gene: TRBV19
CDR3aa: CASRGLAATDTQYF
CDR3nt: TGTGCCAGTAGGGGACTAGCGGCCACAGATACGCAGTATTTT